Below are 5 T cell receptor beta chains sequenced from a single sample in a study of cytomegalovirus exposure and HLA in healthy donors. Researchers ran the PCR with 60 Vbeta and 13 Jbeta primers. The protocol was immunoSEQ multiplex PCR, while the TCRdb copy is restricted to in-frame clones and leaves out a portion. This sample has around 90,000 clones, with about 82% found just once. The sequenced sample was PBMCs. Receptors were obtained from a man aged 30 to 39 in good health and CMV-seronegative.

This chain joins TRBV6-1 and TRBJ2-1, with D perhaps matching TRBD2 (6 bases). The CDR3 spans 14 residues. The germline CDR1 and CDR2 sequences are MNHNS and SASEGT. The germline V and J ends were trimmed by 4 bases and 6 bases, with 13 bases remaining between them. The CDR3 is CASSVGGKGNEQFF. The CDR3 bases are TGTGCCAGCAGTGTGGGGGGAAAAGGCAATGAGCAGTTCTTC.

This CDR3 reads CASSLWGGAKNIQYF. The CDR3 nucleotides read TGCGCCAGCAGCTTGTGGGGGGGGGCCAAAAACATTCAGTACTTC. The rearrangement links TRBV5-1 to TRBJ2-4; 7 bases match TRBD2. The junction had 2 bases not matched to a gene; V was cut back by 1 base and J by 1 base. Per the germline V gene, CDR1 is SGHRS and CDR2 is YFSETQ. The CDR3 length is 15 residues.

This clone was counted between two and nine times. V gene TRBV5-4 combines with J gene TRBJ2-3, with 7 positions matching TRBD1. The V gene end was trimmed by 4 bases and the J gene end by 4 bases; junction bases not matched to a gene: 9. From germline, CDR1 is SGHNT and CDR2 YYREEE (reference sequence). The CDR3 covers 15 residues. CDR3 DNA sequence: TGTGCCAGCAGCGCCCTCACAGGGGACGCAGATACGCAGTATTTT. Amino acid sequence: CASSALTGDADTQYF. The full variable domain, rest sourced from reference TRBV5-4 and TRBJ2-3, is ETGVTQSPTHLIKTRGQQVTLRCSSQSGHNTVSWYQQALGQGPQFIFQYYREEENGRGNFPPRFSGLQFPNYSSELNVNALELDDSALYLCASSALTGDADTQYFGPGTRLTVL.

The chain employs TRBV7-2 and TRBJ1-2; 9 bases are shared with TRBD1. Germline loops: CDR1 SGHTA, CDR2 FQGNSA. This CDR3 is 13 amino acids long. V was pared by 5 bases and J by 8 bases, with 6 bases of the junction left unmatched. CDR3 bases: TGTGCCAGCAGCGAGGGACAGGGAGGCGGCTACACCTTC. Amino acids: CASSEGQGGGYTF. Full variable domain (rest looked up from reference TRBV7-2 and TRBJ1-2): GAGVSQSPSNKVTEKGKDVELRCDPISGHTALYWYRQSLGQGLEFLIYFQGNSAPDKSGLPSDRFSAERTGGSVSTLTIQRTQQEDSAVYLCASSEGQGGGYTFGSGTRLTVV.

The rearrangement links TRBV7-9 to TRBJ1-4, with D perhaps TRBD1 (6 bases). Germline CDR1 SEHNR, CDR2 FQNEAQ (reference sequence). The V end lost 3 bases, the J end lost 5 bases, and 19 bases lay between the germline ends. This CDR3 has 17 residues. The DNA of the CDR3 is TGTGCCAGCAGCTTTTCGTCAGGGGATAGGCGAAATGAAAAACTGTTTTTT. Protein: CASSFSSGDRRNEKLFF.